The text below deals with one TCR beta chain. This CDR3 comprises 14 residues. CDR1 is DFQATT and CDR2 is SNEGSKA in the germline V gene (reference sequence). Trimming left V 3 bases short and J 6 bases short, with 15 bases between. From the 5' RACE reads, TCRdb called clonotypes with MiXCR, one entry per CDR3 protein. The sample holds 250,000 to 350,000 distinct CDR3 sequences, around 21% seen once. The sample is drawn from a study of CD8 T cells in ankylosing spondylitis. Sequencing was carried out using blood, either unsorted or a sorted T cell fraction (not recorded which). V gene TRBV20-1 combines with J gene TRBJ2-1, with D unclear. The clonotype was recovered from a female donor with ankylosing spondylitis or in good health (not recorded which). As DNA, the CDR3 is TGCAGTGCTAGCATCCGGATTGGCCTCAATGAGCAGTTCTTC. Its translation is CSASIRIGLNEQFF.